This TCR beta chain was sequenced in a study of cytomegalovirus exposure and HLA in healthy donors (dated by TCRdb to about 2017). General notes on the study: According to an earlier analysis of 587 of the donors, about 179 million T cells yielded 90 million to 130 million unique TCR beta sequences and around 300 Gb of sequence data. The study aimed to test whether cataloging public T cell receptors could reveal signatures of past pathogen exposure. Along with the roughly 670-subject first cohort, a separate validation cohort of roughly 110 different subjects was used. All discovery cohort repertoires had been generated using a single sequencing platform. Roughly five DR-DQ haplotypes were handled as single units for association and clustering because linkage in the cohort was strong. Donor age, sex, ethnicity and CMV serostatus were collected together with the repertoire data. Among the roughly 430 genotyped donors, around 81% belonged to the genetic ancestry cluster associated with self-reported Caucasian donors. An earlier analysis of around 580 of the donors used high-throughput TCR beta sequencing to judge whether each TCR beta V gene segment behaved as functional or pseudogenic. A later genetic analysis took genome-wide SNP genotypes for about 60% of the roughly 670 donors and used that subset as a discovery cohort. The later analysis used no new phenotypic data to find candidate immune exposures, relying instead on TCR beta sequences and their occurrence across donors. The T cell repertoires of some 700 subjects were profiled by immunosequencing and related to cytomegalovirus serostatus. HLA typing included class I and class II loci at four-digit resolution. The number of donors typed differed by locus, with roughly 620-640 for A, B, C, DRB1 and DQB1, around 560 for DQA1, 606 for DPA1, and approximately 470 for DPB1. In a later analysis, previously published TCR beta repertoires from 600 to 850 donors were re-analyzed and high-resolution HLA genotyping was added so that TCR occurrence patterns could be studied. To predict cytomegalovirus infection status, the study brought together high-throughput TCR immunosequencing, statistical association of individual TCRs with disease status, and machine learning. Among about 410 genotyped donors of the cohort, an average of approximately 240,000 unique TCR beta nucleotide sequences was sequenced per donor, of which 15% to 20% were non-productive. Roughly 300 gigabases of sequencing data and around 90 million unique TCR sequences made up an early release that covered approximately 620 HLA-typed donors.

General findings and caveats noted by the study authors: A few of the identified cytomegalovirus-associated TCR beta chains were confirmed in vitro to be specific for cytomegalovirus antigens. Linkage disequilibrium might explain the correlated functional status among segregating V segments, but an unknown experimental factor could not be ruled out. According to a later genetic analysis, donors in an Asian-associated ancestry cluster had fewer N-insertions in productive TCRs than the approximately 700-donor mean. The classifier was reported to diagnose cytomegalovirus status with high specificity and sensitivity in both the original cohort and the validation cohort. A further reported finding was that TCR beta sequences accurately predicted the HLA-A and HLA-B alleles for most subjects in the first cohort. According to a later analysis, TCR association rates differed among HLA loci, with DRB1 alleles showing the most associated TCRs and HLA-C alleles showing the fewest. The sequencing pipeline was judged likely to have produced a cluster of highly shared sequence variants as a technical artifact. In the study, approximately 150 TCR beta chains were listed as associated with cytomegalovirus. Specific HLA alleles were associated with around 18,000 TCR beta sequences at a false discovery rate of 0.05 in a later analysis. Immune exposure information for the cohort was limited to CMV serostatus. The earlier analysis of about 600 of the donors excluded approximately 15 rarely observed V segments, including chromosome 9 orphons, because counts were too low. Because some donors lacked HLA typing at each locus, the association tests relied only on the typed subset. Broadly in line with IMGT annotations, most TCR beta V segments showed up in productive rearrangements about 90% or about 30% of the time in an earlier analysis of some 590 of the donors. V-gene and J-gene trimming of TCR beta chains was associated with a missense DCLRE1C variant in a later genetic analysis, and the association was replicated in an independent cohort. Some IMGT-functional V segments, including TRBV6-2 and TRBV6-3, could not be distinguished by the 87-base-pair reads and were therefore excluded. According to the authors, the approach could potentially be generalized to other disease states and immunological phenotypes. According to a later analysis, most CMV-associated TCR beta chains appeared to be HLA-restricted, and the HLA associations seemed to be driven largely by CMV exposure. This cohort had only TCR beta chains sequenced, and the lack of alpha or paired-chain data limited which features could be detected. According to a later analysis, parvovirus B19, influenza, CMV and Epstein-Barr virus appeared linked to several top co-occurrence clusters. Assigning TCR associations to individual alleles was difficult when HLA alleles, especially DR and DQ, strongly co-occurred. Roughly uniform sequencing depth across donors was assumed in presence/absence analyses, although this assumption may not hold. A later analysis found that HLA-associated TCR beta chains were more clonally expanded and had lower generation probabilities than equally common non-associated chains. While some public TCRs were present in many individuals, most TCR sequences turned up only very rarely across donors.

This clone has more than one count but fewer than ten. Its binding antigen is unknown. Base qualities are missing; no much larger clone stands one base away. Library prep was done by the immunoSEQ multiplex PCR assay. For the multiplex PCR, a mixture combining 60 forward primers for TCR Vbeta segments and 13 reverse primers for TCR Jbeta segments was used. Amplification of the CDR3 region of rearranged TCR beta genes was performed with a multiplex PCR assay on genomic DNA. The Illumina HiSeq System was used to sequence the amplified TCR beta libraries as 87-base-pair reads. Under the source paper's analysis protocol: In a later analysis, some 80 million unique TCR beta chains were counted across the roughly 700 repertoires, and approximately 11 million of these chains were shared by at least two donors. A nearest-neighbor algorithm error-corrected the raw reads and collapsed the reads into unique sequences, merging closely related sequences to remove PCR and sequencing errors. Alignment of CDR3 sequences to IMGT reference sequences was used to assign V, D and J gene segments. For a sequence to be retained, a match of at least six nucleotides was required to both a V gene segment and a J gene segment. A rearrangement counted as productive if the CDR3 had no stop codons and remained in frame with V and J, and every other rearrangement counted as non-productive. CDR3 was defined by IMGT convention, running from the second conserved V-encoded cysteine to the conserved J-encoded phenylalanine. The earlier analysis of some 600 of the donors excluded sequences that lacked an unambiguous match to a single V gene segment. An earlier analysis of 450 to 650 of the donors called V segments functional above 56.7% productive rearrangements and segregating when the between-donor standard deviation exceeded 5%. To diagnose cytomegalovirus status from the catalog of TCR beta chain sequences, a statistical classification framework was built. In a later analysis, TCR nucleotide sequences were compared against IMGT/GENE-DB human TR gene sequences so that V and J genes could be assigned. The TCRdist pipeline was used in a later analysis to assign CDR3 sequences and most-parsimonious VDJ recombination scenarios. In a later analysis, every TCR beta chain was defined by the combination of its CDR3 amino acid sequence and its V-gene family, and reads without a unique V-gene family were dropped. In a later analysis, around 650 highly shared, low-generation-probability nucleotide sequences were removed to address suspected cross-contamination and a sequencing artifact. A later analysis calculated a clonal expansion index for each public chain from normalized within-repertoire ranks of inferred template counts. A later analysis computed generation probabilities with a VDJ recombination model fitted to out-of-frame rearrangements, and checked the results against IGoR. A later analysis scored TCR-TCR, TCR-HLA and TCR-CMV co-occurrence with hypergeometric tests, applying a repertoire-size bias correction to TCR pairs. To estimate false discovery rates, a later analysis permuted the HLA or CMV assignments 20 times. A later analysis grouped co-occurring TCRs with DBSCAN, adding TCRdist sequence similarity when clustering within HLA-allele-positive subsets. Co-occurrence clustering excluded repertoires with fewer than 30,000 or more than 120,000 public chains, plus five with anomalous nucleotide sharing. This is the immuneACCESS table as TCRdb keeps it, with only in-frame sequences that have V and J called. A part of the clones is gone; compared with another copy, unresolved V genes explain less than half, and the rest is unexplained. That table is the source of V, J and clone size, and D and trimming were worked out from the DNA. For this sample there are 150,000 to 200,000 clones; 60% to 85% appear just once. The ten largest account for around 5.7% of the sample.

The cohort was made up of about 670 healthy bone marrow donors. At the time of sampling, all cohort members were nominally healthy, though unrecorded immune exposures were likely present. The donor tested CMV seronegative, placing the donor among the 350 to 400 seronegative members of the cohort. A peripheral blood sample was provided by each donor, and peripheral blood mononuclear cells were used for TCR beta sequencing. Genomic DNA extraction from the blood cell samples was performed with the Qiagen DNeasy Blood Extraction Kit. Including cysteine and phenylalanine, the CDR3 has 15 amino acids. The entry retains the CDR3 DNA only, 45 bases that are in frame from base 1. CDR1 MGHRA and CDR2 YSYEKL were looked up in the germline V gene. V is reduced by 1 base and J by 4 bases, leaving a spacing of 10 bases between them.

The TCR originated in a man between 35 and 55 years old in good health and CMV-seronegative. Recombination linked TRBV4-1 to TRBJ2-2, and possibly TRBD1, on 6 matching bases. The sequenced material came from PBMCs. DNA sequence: TGCGCCAGCAGCCAAGCGGGACAACGCACCGGGGAGCTGTTTTTT. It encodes CASSQAGQRTGELFF.